These 23 T cell receptor beta chains were sequenced from one sample in a study of response to subunit inactivated influenza vaccine. TCRdb reprocessed the RT-PCR reads via MiXCR and lists one record per CDR3 protein. The sample lists about 480,000 distinct CDR3 sequences, approximately 11% occurring once. The sequences come from PBMCs from blood, collected roughly 6 weeks after vaccination. These receptors were taken from a man aged 45 to 65 who received an inactivated influenza vaccine.

This clonotype has a handful of counts. The CDR3 protein is CASSDLQGWETYNEQFF. CDR3 DNA: TGTGCCAGCAGCGACCTACAGGGATGGGAAACCTACAATGAGCAGTTCTTC. V and J are TRBV7-9 and TRBJ2-1; the D gene is possibly TRBD1 (6 bases). The CDR3 is made up of 17 amino acids. CDR1 SEHNR and CDR2 FQNEAQ come from the germline V gene (reference sequence). V was pared by 5 bases and J by 2 bases, with 19 bases between.

This clonotype was observed a handful of times. A much bigger clone sits one base away, suggesting this may be a read error. This sequence joins TRBV5-5 and TRBJ2-1; maybe TRBD2 (5 bases). Germline assignment: CDR1 SGHKS and CDR2 YYEKEE (reference sequence). The CDR3 sequence is 14 residues long. The CDR3 coding sequence is TGTGCCAGCAGCTTCGACACTAGTTGGAGTGAGCATTTCTTC. Encoded protein: CASSFDTSWSEHFF.

This chain links TRBV7-2 with TRBJ1-2; D not certain. The germline gives CDR1 SGHTA, CDR2 FQGNSA. V was shortened by 5 bases and J by 8 bases, with 15 bases between the two germline ends. The CDR3 is made up of 13 amino acids. CDR3 protein: CASSERGGLGYTF. The CDR3 nucleotides read TGTGCCAGCAGCGAAAGAGGAGGGTTGGGCTACACCTTC.

This clonotype occurred many times. V usage is TRBV25-1 and J usage is TRBJ2-1; 11 bases map to TRBD2. The V gene end was trimmed by 2 bases and the J gene end by 5 bases; junction bases not matched to a gene: 5. The germline V gene has CDR1 MGHDK and CDR2 SYGVNS. This CDR3 spans 16 amino acids. For the CDR3, the DNA is TGTGCCAGCAGTGAACTAGCGGGAGGCATGAACAATGAGCAGTTCTTC. Translation: CASSELAGGMNNEQFF.

The table lists this clonotype with a few counts. This sequence joins TRBV7-2 and TRBJ2-1; TRBD2 matches at 7 bases. Germline lookup yields CDR1 SGHTA and CDR2 FQGNSA. This CDR3 has 16 residues. With 5 bases clipped from V and 0 bases from J, the junction kept 7 bases outside the gene matches. Here the CDR3 DNA reads TGTGCCAGCAGCATGACTAGCCTAAGCTCCTACAATGAGCAGTTCTTC. Translating gives CASSMTSLSSYNEQFF.

The genes are TRBV9 and TRBJ2-2, with TRBD2 as a possible D gene (5 bases). From germline, CDR1 is SGDLS and CDR2 YYNGEE. The CDR3 is 14 amino acids. V was cut by 4 bases and J by 5 bases, with 12 bases left in between. CDR3 sequence (DNA): TGTGCCAGCAGCCCCCGAAGGGAGACCGGGGAGCTGTTTTTT. This gives the protein CASSPRRETGELFF.

There are a few counts of this clonotype. The chain uses TRBV5-1 and TRBJ2-3, with 8 bases lining up with TRBD2. Per germline, CDR1 SGHRS and CDR2 YFSETQ. V shed 3 bases, J shed 1 base, and the junction held 10 bases outside the gene matches. The CDR3 runs 17 residues. CDR3 nucleotide sequence: TGCGCCAGCAGCTCCGGCCCGCGCGGGGGGCGCACAGATACGCAGTATTTT. This codes for CASSSGPRGGRTDTQYF. Supplemented by reference TRBV5-1 and TRBJ2-3, the full variable domain reads KAGVTQTPRYLIKTRGQQVTLSCSPISGHRSVSWYQQTPGQGLQFLFEYFSETQRNKGNFPGRFSGRQFSNSRSEMNVSTLELGDSALYLCASSSGPRGGRTDTQYFGPGTRLTVL.

There are a few counts of this clonotype. V gene TRBV6-2 or TRBV6-3 combines with J gene TRBJ2-4; 7 bases fit TRBD2. With 6 bases clipped from V and 1 base from J, the junction kept 9 bases outside the gene matches. Germline CDR1 MNHEY, CDR2 SVGEGT. This CDR3 has 16 residues. CDR3 region: CASRDLAADAKNIQYF. The CDR3 coding sequence is TGTGCCAGCAGGGACCTAGCGGCTGACGCCAAAAACATTCAGTACTTC.

V is TRBV19 and J is TRBJ2-4; a weak D match, TRBD2 (5 bases). The germline gives CDR1 LNHDA, CDR2 SQIVND (reference sequence). Trimming cost V 6 bases and J 1 base, with 22 bases left between them. The CDR3 runs to 18 residues. Here the CDR3 DNA reads TGTGCCAGTAGATCCCCCGACCCGGGATTTTCGGCCAAAAACATTCAGTACTTC. It specifies CASRSPDPGFSAKNIQYF. Based on the CDR3 plus reference TRBV19 and TRBJ2-4, the full variable domain is DGGITQSPKYLFRKEGQNVTLSCEQNLNHDAMYWYRQDPGQGLRLIYYSQIVNDFQKGDIAEGYSVSREKKESFPLTVTSAQKNPTAFYLCASRSPDPGFSAKNIQYFGAGTRLSVL.

The chain has TRBV6-2 or TRBV6-3 and TRBJ2-3, with TRBD2 identical over 15 bases. The V segment lost 6 bases and the J segment 2 bases; nucleotides outside the gene matches: 6. This CDR3 region has 17 residues. CDR1 and CDR2 from the germline V gene are MNHEY and SVGEGT. The CDR3, as DNA: TGTGCCAGCAGCCCCGGGACTAGCGGGGGGAACACAGATACGCAGTATTTT. This codes for CASSPGTSGGNTDTQYF.

This clonotype has ten or more counts. The chain is built from TRBV7-2 and TRBJ2-1; D uncertain. This CDR3 has 14 residues. Looked up from germline, CDR1 is SGHTA and CDR2 is FQGNSA. With 0 bases removed from V and 6 bases from J, the gap between germline ends came to 9 bases. CDR3 residues: CASSLAKLVNEQFF. The CDR3 DNA reads as TGTGCCAGCAGCTTAGCGAAACTCGTCAATGAGCAGTTCTTC.

The chain links TRBV20-1 to TRBJ2-3, with a tentative D call TRBD2 (6 bases). There are 14 residues in the CDR3. With 5 bases removed from V and 2 bases from J, the gap between germline ends came to 14 bases. Germline V gene lookup returns CDR1 DFQATT and CDR2 SNEGSKA (reference sequence). CDR3 sequence: CSASRLDPTDTQYF. CDR3 bases: TGCAGTGCTTCCCGACTAGATCCCACAGATACGCAGTATTTT.

The rearrangement joins TRBV24-1 to TRBJ2-3, with D perhaps matching TRBD1 or TRBD2 (6 bases each). Looked up from germline, CDR1 is KGHDR and CDR2 is SFDVKD. CDR3 length: 14 amino acids. V lost 9 bases and J lost 6, with 18 bases in between. The DNA of the CDR3 is TGTGCCACCGGCTCATACCCGGGGGCTGATACGCAGTATTTT. It yields the protein CATGSYPGADTQYF.

This clonotype has only a few counts. The chain uses TRBV25-1 and TRBJ2-7, with D possibly being TRBD1 or TRBD2 (5 bases each). Germline-derived CDR1 and CDR2 are MGHDK and SYGVNS. This CDR3 has 15 amino acids. V dropped 8 bases and J dropped 0 bases, with 17 bases sitting between them. CDR3 bases: TGTGCCAGCCGCCTGGGACCGAGGAGCTCCTACGAGCAGTACTTC. It codes for CASRLGPRSSYEQYF.

This clonotype was counted ten times or more. The chain has TRBV5-1 and TRBJ2-3; TRBD2 matches 9 bases. This CDR3 comprises 15 residues. CDR1 SGHRS and CDR2 YFSETQ come from the germline V gene. V gave up 1 base and J gave up 5 bases; unmatched junction bases: 5. The CDR3 is CASSLWREGKDTQYF. The CDR3 DNA reads as TGCGCCAGCAGCTTGTGGCGGGAGGGGAAAGATACGCAGTATTTT. The full variable domain, its missing parts supplied by reference TRBV5-1 and TRBJ2-3, is KAGVTQTPRYLIKTRGQQVTLSCSPISGHRSVSWYQQTPGQGLQFLFEYFSETQRNKGNFPGRFSGRQFSNSRSEMNVSTLELGDSALYLCASSLWREGKDTQYFGPGTRLTVL.

The chain uses TRBV2 and TRBJ2-5, with D maybe TRBD1 (6 bases). Between the trimmed V and J ends, which lost 7 bases and 7 bases, there was a span of 25 bases. The CDR3 contains 16 residues. CDR1 is SNHLY and CDR2 is FYNNEI in the germline V gene. The chain's CDR3 is CASNSAKQGINWTQYF. The DNA of the CDR3 is TGTGCCAGCAACTCCGCTAAACAGGGAATAAATTGGACCCAGTACTTC.

The rearrangement joins TRBV7-6 to TRBJ2-6; D not resolved. V lost 5 bases and J 3 bases, leaving 8 bases between the germline ends. CDR1 and CDR2 from the germline V gene are SGHVS and FNYEAQ. The CDR3 covers 14 residues. In DNA, the CDR3 is TGTGCCAGCAGCCCCCGCCATGGGGCCAACGTCCTGACTTTC. Translated, it gives CASSPRHGANVLTF.

This clonotype was seen a handful of times. The chain employs TRBV5-1 and TRBJ2-7; 8 bases map to TRBD1. V dropped 0 bases and J dropped 3; count of bases not matched to a gene: 5. In germline, CDR1 is SGHRS, CDR2 YFSETQ. The CDR3 has 15 amino acids. DNA for the CDR3: TGCGCCAGCAGCTTGGCCCAGGGGGCCAACTACGAGCAGTACTTC. Translated: CASSLAQGANYEQYF.

This clonotype was observed a handful of times. This sequence joins TRBV6-1 and TRBJ2-6, with TRBD1 as a possible D gene (6 bases). Germline V gene lookup returns CDR1 MNHNS and CDR2 SASEGT. V lost 3 bases, J lost 1 base, and 13 bases lay in between. The CDR3 is made up of 17 amino acids. CDR3: CASSEAGTSSGANVLTF. DNA of the CDR3: TGTGCCAGCAGTGAGGCTGGGACATCTTCTGGGGCCAACGTCCTGACTTTC.

This clonotype has just a few counts. This rearrangement joins TRBV5-5 to TRBJ2-5, with 9 bases fitting TRBD2. V lost 0 bases, J lost 5 bases, and 8 bases stayed unmatched. The length of the CDR3 is 16 residues. Germline V lookup: CDR1 SGHKS, CDR2 YYEKEE (reference sequence). The CDR3 bases are TGTGCCAGCAGCTTGGTTGGTAGCGGGGGTGGGGAGACCCAGTACTTC. It specifies CASSLVGSGGGETQYF.

The chain is built from TRBV2 and TRBJ1-2; no reliable D call. V gave up 9 bases and J gave up 0 bases, with 8 bases separating them. The CDR3 contains 12 residues. Germline-derived CDR1 and CDR2 are SNHLY and FYNNEI. CDR3 nucleotide sequence: TGTGCCAGATTGAGCGCTAACTATGGCTACACCTTC. It translates to CARLSANYGYTF.

The rearrangement uses TRBV12-3 or TRBV12-4 and TRBJ1-2, with 7 positions matching TRBD1. This CDR3 has 14 residues. The V segment lost 6 bases and the J segment 4 bases; nucleotides outside the gene matches: 8. DNA for the CDR3: TGTGCCAGCAGGACAGGGTCGGGGGCCTATGGCTACACCTTC. Translation: CASRTGSGAYGYTF.

This clonotype was recorded at least ten times. The chain recombines TRBV12-3 or TRBV12-4 with TRBJ2-3, with D unclear. V lost 6 bases to trimming and J lost 6 bases, with 13 bases between them. The CDR3 contains 13 residues. In nucleotides, the CDR3 is TGTGCCAGCAGCACAAGCCCTCGGGATACGCAGTATTTT. This encodes CASSTSPRDTQYF.